This TCR beta chain is drawn from a study of T cell responses to AZD1222 COVID-19 vaccine. Pooled together were second doses at about 4 or about 12 weeks. Study results and caveats: Recipients of AZD1222 seropositive at baseline numbered only 6 or 7. Mapped onto spike, vaccine-associated CD4 TCRs spanned it and were dominant at 160-218 and 743-854. Spike-specific TCR depth and breadth grew after two AZD1222 doses.

The germline gives CDR1 LGHNA, CDR2 YSLEER. Trimming removed 1 base at V and 5 bases at J, with 17 bases between. The CDR3 consists of 16 residues. As for this clone: Its target is not known.

The protocol was immunoSEQ multiplex PCR, while the TCRdb copy is restricted to in-frame clones and leaves out a portion. The sample consists of tens of thousands of clones, approximately 88% of them appearing once. The specimen was peripheral blood, collected 28 days after the second AZD1222 dose. The V and J genes are TRBV4-3 and TRBJ1-1, with D possibly being TRBD1 (5 bases). The clonotype was recovered from an adult who received the AZD1222 COVID-19 vaccine. The DNA for the CDR3 is TGCGCCAGCAGCCAAGTATCAGCTTCGGGGGGAACTGAAGCTTTCTTT. It yields the protein CASSQVSASGGTEAFF.